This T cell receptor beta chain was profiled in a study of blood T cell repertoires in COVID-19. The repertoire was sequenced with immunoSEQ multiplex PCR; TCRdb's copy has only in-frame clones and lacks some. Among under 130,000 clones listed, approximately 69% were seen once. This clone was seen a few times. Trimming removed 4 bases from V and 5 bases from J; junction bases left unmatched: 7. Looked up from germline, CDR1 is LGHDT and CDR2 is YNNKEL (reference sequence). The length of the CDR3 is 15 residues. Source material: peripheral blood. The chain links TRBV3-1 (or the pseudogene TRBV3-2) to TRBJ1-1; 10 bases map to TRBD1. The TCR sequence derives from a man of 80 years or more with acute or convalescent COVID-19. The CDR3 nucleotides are TGTGCCAGCAGCCTCCAGACAGGGGGCAGGACTGAAGCTTTCTTT. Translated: CASSLQTGGRTEAFF.